The 29 T cell receptor beta chains below all came from one sample that was sequenced in a study of T cell repertoires in cytomegalovirus infection. MiXCR, run by TCRdb on the reads, gives a single entry per CDR3 protein. The data show more than 85,000 distinct CDR3 sequences, about 30% seen once. For these receptors, no antigen is known. The sequences come from CD8+ T cells from cultured PBMCs, collected from culture after CMV antigen stimulation. The source of these receptors is a human donor in good health (CMV status not recorded). Some clones in this sample may be carry-over from other donors' samples.

The rearrangement uses TRBV6-2 or TRBV6-3 and TRBJ1-1, with no clear D. Germline V gene sequence: CDR1 MNHEY, CDR2 SVGEGT. The V gene lost 8 bases and the J gene lost 1 base, with 11 bases spanning the gap. This CDR3 region has 13 residues. The CDR3 DNA reads as TGTGCCAGCGGTATCCACGGGAACACTGAAGCTTTCTTT. The encoded protein is CASGIHGNTEAFF.

This clonotype was detected only a few times. The chain carries TRBV27 and TRBJ1-2, with 8 bases lining up with TRBD1. From germline, CDR1 is MNHEY and CDR2 SMNVEV (reference sequence). The CDR3 is 17 amino acids. Trimming took 5 bases from V and 6 from J; bases not matched to a gene: 17. The DNA for the CDR3 is TGTGCCAGCAGTCCCACCCCGGGACAGGTCTTTTTGGATGGCTACACCTTC. Protein sequence: CASSPTPGQVFLDGYTF.

Worth noting for this clonotype: The junction and the germline gene differ at one end; a read error may be behind it. The V call is TRBV12-3 or TRBV12-4, the J call TRBJ2-2, with 9 bases fitting TRBD1. The CDR3 consists of 16 residues. CDR3 amino acids: CASETDRGKMAGELIF. Written as DNA, the CDR3 is TGTGCCAGCGAAACTGACAGGGGGAAAATGGCCGGGGAGCTGATTTTT.

This clonotype was observed a handful of times. CDR3: CASSYSGSWEETQYF. The CDR3 region has the DNA TGTGCCAGCAGTTACTCCGGGAGTTGGGAAGAGACCCAGTACTTC. The chain is built from TRBV6-5 and TRBJ2-5; a weak D match, TRBD2 (6 bases). CDR3 length: 15 residues. V was shortened by 0 bases and J by 3 bases, with 11 bases between the two germline ends. Germline V gene data show CDR1 as MNHEY and CDR2 as SVGAGI.

V gene TRBV9 combines with J gene TRBJ1-2; D might be TRBD1 (6 bases). Germline V lookup: CDR1 SGDLS, CDR2 YYNGEE. V was shortened by 1 base and J by 4 bases, with 17 bases between the two germline ends. CDR3 length equals 16 residues. The CDR3 sequence: CASSVSGQTPSYGYTF. As DNA, the CDR3 is TGTGCCAGCAGCGTATCGGGACAAACACCCAGCTATGGCTACACCTTC.

The rearrangement links TRBV20-1 to TRBJ2-1; the match to TRBD2 covers 16 bases. The CDR3 is 17 amino acids. Unmatched junction bases numbered 12, after V lost 6 bases and J lost 7 bases. Germline-derived CDR1 and CDR2 are DFQATT and SNEGSKA (reference sequence). The CDR3 loop reads CSAPGTSGRAGGNEQFF. CDR3 nucleotides: TGCAGTGCCCCCGGGACTAGCGGGAGGGCCGGGGGGAATGAGCAGTTCTTC.

The chain joins TRBV6-8 to TRBJ2-5; TRBD2 matches at 11 bases. The CDR3 is 15 amino acids. Per germline, CDR1 MNHGY and CDR2 SAAAGT. The junction had 4 bases not matched to a gene; V was cut back by 3 bases and J by 4 bases. CDR3 region: CASSYQTSGVETQYF. The CDR3 DNA follows: TGTGCCAGCAGTTATCAGACTAGCGGGGTAGAGACCCAGTACTTC.

This clonotype has only a few counts. The rearrangement links TRBV6-1 to TRBJ1-5, with 11 nucleotides matching TRBD1. The CDR3 length is 16 residues. V lost 7 bases, J lost 1 base, and 6 bases stayed unmatched. The germline gives CDR1 MNHNS, CDR2 SASEGT. In DNA, the CDR3 is TGTGCCAGCACCGGGGACAGGGGGACAAGCAATCAGCCCCAGCATTTT. It specifies CASTGDRGTSNQPQHF.

The chain combines TRBV6-5 with TRBJ2-1; TRBD1 matches at 10 bases. The length of the CDR3 is 16 residues. V was clipped by 3 bases and J by 6 bases; unmatched bases: 8. Germline CDR1 and CDR2: MNHEY and SVGAGI. CDR3 amino acids: CASSYHGTGVVNEQFF. The CDR3 DNA reads as TGTGCCAGCAGTTATCACGGGACAGGGGTAGTCAATGAGCAGTTCTTC.

The table lists this clonotype with a count of one. The chain employs TRBV20-1 and TRBJ2-3; 9 bases align to TRBD2. CDR3 size: 15 residues. The V gene's germline CDR1 is DFQATT and CDR2 SNEGSKA (reference sequence). Germline trimming cut 5 bases from V and 2 bases from J; bases unmatched to any gene: 8. CDR3 loop: CSARYSGGPTDTQYF. Here the CDR3 DNA reads TGCAGTGCTCGCTATAGCGGGGGACCCACAGATACGCAGTATTTT.

This clonotype was counted a few times. The rearrangement uses TRBV19 and TRBJ1-1; no clear D. Germline V gene data show CDR1 as LNHDA and CDR2 as SQIVND (reference sequence). The CDR3 length is 12 residues. Trimming took off 8 bases at V and 3 bases at J, with 10 bases between the two ends. This CDR3 reads CASQEGYTEAFF. As DNA, the CDR3 is TGTGCCAGTCAGGAGGGATACACTGAAGCTTTCTTT.

The sample holds a few counts of this clonotype. This chain joins TRBV6-1 and TRBJ2-5, with D perhaps TRBD1 or TRBD2 (5 bases each). Germline lookup yields CDR1 MNHNS and CDR2 SASEGT. This CDR3 spans 15 amino acids. Trimming removed 5 bases at V and 5 bases at J, with 18 bases between. Here the CDR3 DNA reads TGTGCCAGCAGTTCCAACCCAGGGAGTGGGGAGACCCAGTACTTC. Its translation: CASSSNPGSGETQYF.

This clonotype has a handful of counts. This chain uses TRBV5-4 with TRBJ2-2; TRBD1 matches 9 bases. V lost 4 bases, J lost 5 bases, and 9 bases stayed unmatched. The CDR3 has 16 amino acids. The germline V gene encodes CDR1 SGHNT and CDR2 YYREEE (reference sequence). The CDR3: CASSTAPGQGTGELFF. DNA of the CDR3: TGTGCCAGCAGCACCGCCCCGGGACAGGGTACCGGGGAGCTGTTTTTT.

This clonotype has more than one count but fewer than ten. The chain has TRBV13 and TRBJ2-6; tentatively, D is TRBD1 (6 bases). The V end lost 5 bases, the J end lost 0 bases, and 17 bases lay between the germline ends. This CDR3 comprises 18 residues. Germline values: CDR1 PRHDT, CDR2 FYEKMQ (reference sequence). This chain's CDR3 is CASSPLPRGHSGANVLTF. The CDR3, as DNA: TGTGCCAGCAGCCCCCTCCCCAGGGGCCACTCTGGGGCCAACGTCCTGACTTTC.

The chain couples TRBV19 to TRBJ2-1, with 8 bases fitting TRBD2. The junction had 1 base not matched to a gene; V was cut back by 6 bases and J by 3 bases. This CDR3 is 13 amino acids long. CDR1 is LNHDA, CDR2 SQIVND, per germline (reference sequence). The CDR3 loop is CASSGGVYNEQFF. The DNA for the CDR3 is TGTGCCAGTAGCGGGGGGGTCTACAATGAGCAGTTCTTC. The whole variable domain, filled in from reference TRBV19 and TRBJ2-1, reads DGGITQSPKYLFRKEGQNVTLSCEQNLNHDAMYWYRQDPGQGLRLIYYSQIVNDFQKGDIAEGYSVSREKKESFPLTVTSAQKNPTAFYLCASSGGVYNEQFFGPGTRLTVL.

The sample holds a few counts of this clonotype. The J gene is TRBJ1-1, the V gene TRBV7-9; D unclear. The CDR3 runs to 14 residues. The ends were cut back, 2 bases at V and 1 base at J, with 8 bases in the middle. Germline lookup yields CDR1 SEHNR and CDR2 FQNEAQ (reference sequence). In nucleotides, the CDR3 is TGTGCCAGCAGCTTAATGCGGGAGAACACTGAAGCTTTCTTT. Its protein product is CASSLMRENTEAFF.

This clonotype was detected a few times. This chain links TRBV28 with TRBJ1-1; unclear D gene. This CDR3 has 15 amino acids. Trimming removed 2 bases at V and 1 base at J, with 11 bases between. The germline V gene has CDR1 MDHEN and CDR2 SYDVKM. The CDR3 reads CASSLTPTSNTEAFF. In DNA form, the CDR3 reads TGTGCCAGCAGTTTAACCCCTACATCGAACACTGAAGCTTTCTTT.

This clonotype was seen more than once but under ten times. V usage is TRBV11-2 and J usage is TRBJ2-3, with 10 bases identical to TRBD1. The CDR3 has 16 residues. Germline CDR1 reads SGHAT; CDR2 reads FQNNGV. J was trimmed by 5 bases and V by 2 bases; bases with no gene match: 7. Here the CDR3 reads CASSLQPGTGVDTQYF. The CDR3 DNA follows: TGTGCCAGCAGCTTACAACCGGGGACAGGGGTAGATACGCAGTATTTT.

This clonotype appeared a few times. V is TRBV7-6 and J is TRBJ2-3; possible D gene TRBD2, 6 bases. The CDR3 has 15 residues. Trimming removed 2 bases at V and 2 bases at J, with 11 bases between. CDR1 and CDR2 from the germline V gene are SGHVS and FNYEAQ. The DNA for the CDR3 is TGTGCCAGCAGCTTAAACGGGGGACCCACAGATACGCAGTATTTT. It translates to CASSLNGGPTDTQYF.

This clonotype was detected only a few times. CDR3 sequence (DNA): TGTGCCAGCAGGGAGGGGATAATGAACACTGAAGCTTTCTTT. This codes for CASREGIMNTEAFF. The rearrangement joins TRBV2 to TRBJ1-1, with a weak D call TRBD1 (5 bases). Trimming took off 6 bases at V and 0 bases at J, with 11 bases between the two ends. Germline loops: CDR1 SNHLY, CDR2 FYNNEI. There are 14 residues in the CDR3.

This clonotype was detected ten times or more. This chain links TRBV15 with TRBJ1-3; D remains ambiguous. The CDR3 runs to 15 residues. Germline values: CDR1 LNHNV, CDR2 YYDKDF (reference sequence). Trimming left V 0 bases short and J 0 bases short, with 6 bases between. The DNA for the CDR3 is TGTGCCACCAGCAGAGATCCCGGCTCTGGAAACACCATATATTTT. Its translation is CATSRDPGSGNTIYF.

V gene TRBV7-6 combines with J gene TRBJ1-5; no definite D call. V lost 5 bases, J lost 4 bases, and 18 bases lay in between. CDR3 length equals 16 residues. CDR1 is SGHVS and CDR2 is FNYEAQ in the germline V gene. CDR3: CASSPDGASGNQPQHF. The CDR3 region has the DNA TGTGCCAGCAGCCCGGACGGAGCCTCTGGGAATCAGCCCCAGCATTTT.

This sequence joins TRBV4-1 and TRBJ1-5; weak D call: TRBD1 (5 bases). Germline V gene lookup returns CDR1 MGHRA and CDR2 YSYEKL. This CDR3 contains 14 residues. Trimming took 3 bases from V and 8 from J, leaving 14 bases between them. This CDR3 is CASSQYTDNEPQHF. The CDR3 region has the DNA TGCGCCAGCAGCCAGTACACGGACAACGAGCCCCAGCATTTT.

In the case of this clonotype: Relative to the germline gene, one junction end is altered; a read error may explain this. This chain links TRBV11-2 with TRBJ2-7, with a possible D match to TRBD2 (6 bases). Germline V lookup: CDR1 SGHAT, CDR2 FQNNGV. This CDR3 has 15 residues. The CDR3 DNA reads as TGTGCCAGCAGCTTCGCCGGAGGGCGGCCCTACCAGCAGTACTTC. This encodes CASSFAGGRPYQQYF.

The rearrangement uses TRBV27 and TRBJ1-5; D is uncertain. This CDR3 is 16 amino acids long. Trimming took off 2 bases at V and 5 bases at J, with 16 bases between the two ends. Germline CDR1 reads MNHEY; CDR2 reads SMNVEV (reference sequence). The CDR3 reads CASSLGPRPSDQPQHF. Here the CDR3 DNA reads TGTGCCAGCAGTTTAGGGCCGAGGCCTTCTGATCAGCCCCAGCATTTT.

The rearrangement joins TRBV16 to TRBJ1-5; D call uncertain. This CDR3 region has 17 residues. Looked up from germline, CDR1 is KGHSY and CDR2 is FQNENV. Trimming stripped 0 bases from V and 3 bases from J, with 15 bases between. The CDR3 DNA sequence: TGTGCCAGCAGCCAATCCGCCGCGGGGAACCCCAATCAGCCCCAGCATTTT. Protein product: CASSQSAAGNPNQPQHF.

This chain connects TRBV11-1 to TRBJ2-1; D gene unclear. The V gene lost 2 bases and the J gene lost 3 bases, with 14 bases spanning the gap. The germline V gene has CDR1 SGHAT and CDR2 FQDESV (reference sequence). This CDR3 spans 16 amino acids. The CDR3 DNA follows: TGTGCCAGCAGCTTATCGAGGACGGTCATCTACAATGAGCAGTTCTTC. Translation: CASSLSRTVIYNEQFF.

The chain combines TRBV7-3 with TRBJ2-5; 9 positions match TRBD2. J was trimmed by 5 bases and V by 2 bases; bases with no gene match: 6. CDR1 is SGHTA, CDR2 FQGTGA, per germline. This CDR3 spans 15 amino acids. This CDR3 is CASSLGLAGMETQYF. Here the CDR3 DNA reads TGTGCCAGCAGCTTAGGGCTAGCGGGGATGGAGACCCAGTACTTC.

CDR3 amino acids: CASSVGVDRGYLGYNEQFF. The CDR3 nucleotides are TGTGCCAGCAGCGTAGGGGTGGACAGGGGGTACCTGGGCTACAATGAGCAGTTCTTC. The rearrangement joins TRBV9 to TRBJ2-1; 10 positions match TRBD1. After removal of 0 bases from V and 3 bases from J, the junction contained 12 bases not matched to a gene. CDR1 is SGDLS and CDR2 is YYNGEE in the germline V gene. This CDR3 comprises 19 residues.